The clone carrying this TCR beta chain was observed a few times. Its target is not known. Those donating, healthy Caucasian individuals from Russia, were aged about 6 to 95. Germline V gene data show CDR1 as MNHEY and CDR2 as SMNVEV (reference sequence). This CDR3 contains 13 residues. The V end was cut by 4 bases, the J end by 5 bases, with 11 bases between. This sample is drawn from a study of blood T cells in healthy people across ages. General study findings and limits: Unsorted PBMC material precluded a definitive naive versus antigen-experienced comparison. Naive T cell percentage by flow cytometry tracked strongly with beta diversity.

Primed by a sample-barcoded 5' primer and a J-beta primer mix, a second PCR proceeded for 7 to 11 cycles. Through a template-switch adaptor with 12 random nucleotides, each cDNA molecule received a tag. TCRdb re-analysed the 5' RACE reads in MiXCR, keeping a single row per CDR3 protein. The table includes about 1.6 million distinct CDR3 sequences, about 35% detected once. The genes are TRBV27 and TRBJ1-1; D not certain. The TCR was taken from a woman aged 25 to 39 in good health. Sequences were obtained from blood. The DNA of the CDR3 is TGTGCCAGCAGTTCAGGACTGAGTACTGAAGCTTTCTTT. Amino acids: CASSSGLSTEAFF.